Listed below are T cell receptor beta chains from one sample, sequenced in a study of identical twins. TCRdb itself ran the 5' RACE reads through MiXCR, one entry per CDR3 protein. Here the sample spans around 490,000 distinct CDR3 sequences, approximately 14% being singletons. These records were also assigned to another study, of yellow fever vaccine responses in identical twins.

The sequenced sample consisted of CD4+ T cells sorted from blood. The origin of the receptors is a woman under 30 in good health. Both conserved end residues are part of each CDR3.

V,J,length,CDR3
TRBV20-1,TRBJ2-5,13,CSAPGGKKETQYF
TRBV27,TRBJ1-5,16,CASSSTRTGPGQPQHF
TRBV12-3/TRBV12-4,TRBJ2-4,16,CASRNSGGLAKNIQYF
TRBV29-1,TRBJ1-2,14,CSVVFRERNYGYTF
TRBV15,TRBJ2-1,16,CATSREGTSWYNEQFF
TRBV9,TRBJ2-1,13,CASSARQYNEQFF
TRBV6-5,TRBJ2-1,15,CASSYRLMLGNEQFF
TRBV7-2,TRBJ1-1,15,CASSPGRFMNTEAFF
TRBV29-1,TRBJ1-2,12,CSVRDRVYGYTF
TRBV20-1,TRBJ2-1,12,CSARVGYNEQFF
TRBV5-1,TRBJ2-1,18,CASSLLTPSGPFDNEQFF
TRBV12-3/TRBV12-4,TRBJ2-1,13,CASSLNSLGEQFF
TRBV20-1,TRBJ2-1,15,CSAHSRQGAYNEQFF
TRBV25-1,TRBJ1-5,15,CASSPSDRANQPQHF
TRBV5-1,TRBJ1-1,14,CASSFTAGGTEAFF
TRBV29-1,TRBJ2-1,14,CSAHPGPRRSEQFF
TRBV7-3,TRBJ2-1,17,CASKTSTSGISYNEQFF
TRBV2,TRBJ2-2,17,CASSSGLAGGDTGELFF
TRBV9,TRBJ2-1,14,CASSIPLTSGKQFF
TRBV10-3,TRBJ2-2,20,CAISERGTSGRKANTGELFF
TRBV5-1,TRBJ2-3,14,CASSLAATTDTQYF
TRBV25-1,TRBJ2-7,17,CASSAPGQGYGSYEQYF
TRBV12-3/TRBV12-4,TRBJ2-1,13,CASILVRGGEQFF
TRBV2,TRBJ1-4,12,CASRDRARKLFF
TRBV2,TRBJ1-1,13,CASTSQMNTEAFF
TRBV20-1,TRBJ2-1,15,CSAKGTSVRYNEQFF
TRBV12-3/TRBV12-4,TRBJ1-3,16,CASRREGPSSGNTIYF
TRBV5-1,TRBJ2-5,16,CASTDPSGRAGETQYF
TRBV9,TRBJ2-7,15,CASSIPGGGPDEQYF
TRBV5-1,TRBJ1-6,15,CASSLDQGANSPLHF
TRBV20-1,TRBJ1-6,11,CSASWASTLHF
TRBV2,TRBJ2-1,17,CASSERLGRGAHNEQFF
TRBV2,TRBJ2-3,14,CASRVDQLTDTQYF
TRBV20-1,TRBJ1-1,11,CSAGRNTEAFF
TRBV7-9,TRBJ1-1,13,CASSFQGVTEAFF
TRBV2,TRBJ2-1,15,CASSEASGRYNEQFF
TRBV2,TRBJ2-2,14,CASIAGANTGELFF
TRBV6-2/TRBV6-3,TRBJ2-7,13,CASRRDSPSEQYF
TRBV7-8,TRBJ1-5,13,CASSLWGNQPQHF
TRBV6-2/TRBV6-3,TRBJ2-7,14,CASSRQGLGYEQYF
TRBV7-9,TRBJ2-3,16,CASSTGVILGTDTQYF